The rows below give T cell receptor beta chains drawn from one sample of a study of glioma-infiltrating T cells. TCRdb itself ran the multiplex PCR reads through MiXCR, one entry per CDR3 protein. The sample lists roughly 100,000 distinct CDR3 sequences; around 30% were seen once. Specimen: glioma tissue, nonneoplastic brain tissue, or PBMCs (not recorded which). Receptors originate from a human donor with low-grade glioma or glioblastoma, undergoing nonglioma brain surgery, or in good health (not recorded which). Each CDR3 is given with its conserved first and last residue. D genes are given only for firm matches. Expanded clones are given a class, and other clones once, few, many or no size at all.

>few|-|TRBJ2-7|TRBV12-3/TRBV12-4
TGTGCCAGCAGACCCGGCAGGGGCTGGGAGCAGTACTTC
CASRPGRGWEQYF
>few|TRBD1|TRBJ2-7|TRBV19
TGTGCCAGTTCCAGGACAGGGACCTACGAGCAGTACTTC
CASSRTGTYEQYF
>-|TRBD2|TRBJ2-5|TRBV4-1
TGCGCCAGCAGCCCCGGCCCAGCGGGGGGGCCAGAGACCCAGTACTTC
CASSPGPAGGPETQYF
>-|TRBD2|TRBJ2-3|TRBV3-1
TGTGCCAGCAGCCACGGACTAGTGGGGAGCACAGATACGCAGTATTTT
CASSHGLVGSTDTQYF
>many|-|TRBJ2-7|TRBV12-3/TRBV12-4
TGTGCCAGCAGGGGGCCCGTGGATTCCTACGAGCAGTACTTC
CASRGPVDSYEQYF
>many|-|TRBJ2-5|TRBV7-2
TGTGCCAGCAGCTCCGGACAGGGAGGGCAAGAGACCCAGTACTTC
CASSSGQGGQETQYF
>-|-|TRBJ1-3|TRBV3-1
TGTGCCAGCATCTCTACCGCTGGGAACACCATATATTTT
CASISTAGNTIYF
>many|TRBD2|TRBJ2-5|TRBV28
TGTGCCAGCAGTGACGGGGGGGAGGAGACCCAGTACTTC
CASSDGGEETQYF
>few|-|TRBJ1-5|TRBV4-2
TGTGCCAGCAGCCCAATGGAGGGTGACGGGCAGCAGCCCCAGCATTTT
CASSPMEGDGQQPQHF
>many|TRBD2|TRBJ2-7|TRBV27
TGTGCCAGCAGTTTATCCTTGCGCGGGGGGACCTACGAGCAGTACTTC
CASSLSLRGGTYEQYF
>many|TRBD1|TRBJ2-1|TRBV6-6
TGTGCCAGCAGTTACAACAGGGGAAACAATGAGCAGTTCTTC
CASSYNRGNNEQFF
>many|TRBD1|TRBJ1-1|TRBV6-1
TGTGCCAGCAGGAGCCGGGACAGGGGGAAGAACACTGAAGCTTTCTTT
CASRSRDRGKNTEAFF
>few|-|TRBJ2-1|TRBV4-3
TGCGCCAGCAGCCAAAAAGCGGCTAGCTCCTACAATGAGCAGTCCTTC
CASSQKAASSYNEQSF
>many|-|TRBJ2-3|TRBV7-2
TGTGCCAGCAGCCGCGGGACTCTGAGCACAGATACGCAGTATTTT
CASSRGTLSTDTQYF
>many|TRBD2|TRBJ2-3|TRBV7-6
TGTGCCAGCAGCTTAAATAGCGGGGGAAACACAGATACGCAGTATTTT
CASSLNSGGNTDTQYF